These T cell receptor beta chains were read from a single sample in a study of CD8 T cells in ankylosing spondylitis. TCRdb reprocessed the 5' RACE reads with MiXCR, giving one entry per CDR3 protein. The table has roughly 180,000 distinct CDR3 sequences, approximately 10% seen once. The sample consisted of blood, either unsorted or a sorted T cell fraction (not recorded which). The receptors stem from a male donor with ankylosing spondylitis or in good health (not recorded which). The CDR3 runs from the conserved cysteine through the conserved F or W. The D gene is left open where the match is weak. Size values are once, few and many counts, or a class for expanded clones, and some rows have none.

D,size,V,CDR3
TRBD1,many,TRBV4-3,CASSQGLGTADEQYF
TRBD2,NA,TRBV5-4,CASSPGLAGANTGELFF
TRBD1,many,TRBV5-1,CASSLGDRVFGNTIYF
TRBD2,NA,TRBV5-1,CASSFGPSSGSSYEQFF
NA,NA,TRBV9,CASSVWEYGTDTQYF
TRBD2,few,TRBV12-3/TRBV12-4,CASTLTSGISSYNEQFF
NA,many,TRBV29-1,CSGTEAGNEKLFF
NA,many,TRBV28,CASSFDSTDSNTQYF
NA,many,TRBV2,CASLETLQAFF
NA,many,TRBV25-1,CASSEYSGGPGELFF